One and the same sample provided the 32 T cell receptor beta chains below, sequenced in a study of blood T cells in healthy people across ages. A second PCR, run for about 7 to 11 cycles, used a sample-barcoded 5' primer plus a J-beta primer mix. MiXCR, run by TCRdb on the 5' RACE reads, gives a single entry per CDR3 protein. The repertoire holds about 580,000 distinct CDR3 sequences, with less than 60% as singletons. Input material: blood. These receptors originate from an elderly man in good health.

This clonotype was recorded at least ten times. This chain connects TRBV6-6 to TRBJ2-3; unclear D gene. The CDR3 is 15 amino acids. V lost 0 bases to trimming and J lost 0 bases, with 7 bases between them. Germline values: CDR1 MNHNY, CDR2 SVGAGI (reference sequence). The CDR3 sequence: CASSYSGPSTDTQYF. The CDR3 DNA reads as TGTGCCAGCAGTTACTCGGGCCCTAGCACAGATACGCAGTATTTT.

J is TRBJ1-1 and V is TRBV25-1; D remains ambiguous. With 1 base removed from V and 5 bases from J, the gap between germline ends came to 11 bases. The CDR3 is 14 residues long. Germline CDR1 reads MGHDK; CDR2 reads SYGVNS. CDR3 in DNA: TGTGCCAGCAGTGAATCCTGGGTTCGGACTGAAGCTTTCTTT. As protein: CASSESWVRTEAFF.

This chain connects TRBV2 to TRBJ1-2; TRBD1 might be the D (6 bases). Germline-derived CDR1 and CDR2 are SNHLY and FYNNEI. Trimming cost V 6 bases and J 4 bases, with 12 bases left between them. The CDR3 sequence is 13 residues long. CDR3 amino acids: CASRGQLLYGYTF. The CDR3 bases are TGTGCCAGCAGAGGACAGCTACTCTATGGCTACACCTTC.

This clonotype has only a few counts. The chain couples TRBV6-2 or TRBV6-3 to TRBJ2-3; D unclear. CDR1 is MNHEY and CDR2 is SVGEGT in the germline V gene. Between the trimmed V and J ends, which lost 5 bases and 9 bases, there was a span of 15 bases. The CDR3 totals 13 residues. As DNA, the CDR3 is TGTGCCAGCAGTCCCCGGGCGGTCGTCACGCAGTATTTT. As protein: CASSPRAVVTQYF.

Points on this clonotype: A much larger clone sits a single nucleotide away, making a read error possible. The chain joins TRBV6-6 to TRBJ2-1; 9 bases match TRBD1. CDR1 MNHNY and CDR2 SVGAGI come from the germline V gene (reference sequence). V dropped 2 bases and J dropped 10; count of bases not matched to a gene: 9. The CDR3 length is 15 residues. The CDR3 loop is CASSYRVGTGNEQFF. The DNA of the CDR3 is TGTGCCAGCAGTTACCGTGTTGGGACAGGGAACGAGCAGTTCTTC.

The chain recombines TRBV3-1 with TRBJ2-1; D is tentatively TRBD1 or TRBD2 (6 bases each). The germline CDR1 and CDR2 sequences are LGHDT and YNNKEL (reference sequence). This CDR3 region has 16 residues. V shed 3 bases and J shed 6 bases, with 18 bases lying between them. In DNA, the CDR3 is TGTGCCAGCAGCCACCTCAGGGGCGGGACATCCAATGAGCAGTTCTTC. This gives the protein CASSHLRGGTSNEQFF.

This chain connects TRBV20-1 to TRBJ2-5; D possibly matches TRBD1 or TRBD2 (5 bases each). The CDR3 has 12 amino acids. The germline CDR1 and CDR2 sequences are DFQATT and SNEGSKA (reference sequence). Trimming stripped 3 bases from V and 4 bases from J, with 9 bases between. The CDR3 DNA is TGCAGTGCTAGTGTGAGGGGAGAGACCCAGTACTTC. Amino acids: CSASVRGETQYF.

The chain couples TRBV7-2 to TRBJ2-7; D gene ambiguous. The CDR3 is 13 residues long. CDR1 and CDR2 from the germline V gene are SGHTA and FQGNSA. V lost 5 bases and J lost 6, with 14 bases in between. CDR3 amino acids: CASSLLRPSEQYF. CDR3 coding DNA: TGTGCCAGCAGCCTCCTTCGACCTAGCGAGCAGTACTTC.

The rearrangement links TRBV7-2 to TRBJ2-7; TRBD2 aligns across 8 bases. Germline V gives CDR1 SGHTA, CDR2 FQGNSA. Germline trimming cut 5 bases from V and 6 bases from J; bases unmatched to any gene: 12. CDR3 length equals 15 residues. CDR3 in DNA: TGTGCCAGCAGCCTACTGGGACTAGGAATTGGCGAGCAGTACTTC. This encodes CASSLLGLGIGEQYF.

This clonotype was seen repeatedly, ten times or more. The rearrangement links TRBV7-9 to TRBJ1-1, with 11 nucleotides matching TRBD1. V was pared by 4 bases and J by 4 bases, with 2 bases of the junction left unmatched. The germline gives CDR1 SEHNR, CDR2 FQNEAQ (reference sequence). The CDR3 runs 14 residues. CDR3 amino acids: CASSWDRGSTEAFF. The CDR3 DNA follows: TGTGCCAGCAGCTGGGACAGGGGGAGCACTGAAGCTTTCTTT. The variable domain in full, completed from reference TRBV7-9 and TRBJ1-1, reads DTGVSQNPRHKITKRGQNVTFRCDPISEHNRLYWYRQTLGQGPEFLTYFQNEAQLEKSRLLSDRFSAERPKGSFSTLEIQRTEQGDSAMYLCASSWDRGSTEAFFGQGTRLTVV.

The CDR3 is CASSVFRGTDQNTEAFF. CDR3 in DNA: TGCGCCAGCAGCGTATTTCGCGGGACAGACCAGAACACTGAAGCTTTCTTT. The chain is built from TRBV5-1 and TRBJ1-1, with TRBD1 identical over 7 bases. V shed 4 bases, J shed 1 base, and the junction held 13 bases outside the gene matches. Germline loops: CDR1 SGHRS, CDR2 YFSETQ. This CDR3 region has 17 residues.

The genes are TRBV4-1 and TRBJ2-1, with D uncertain. Germline V CDR1 and CDR2: MGHRA, YSYEKL. This CDR3 is 16 amino acids long. The germline V and J ends were trimmed by 4 bases and 5 bases, with 18 bases remaining between them. The CDR3 here is CASSPPTPYSDNEQFF. In DNA form, the CDR3 reads TGCGCCAGCAGCCCACCCACACCATACAGTGACAATGAGCAGTTCTTC.

V usage is TRBV5-1 and J usage is TRBJ2-1; tentatively, D is TRBD2 (5 bases). V lost 3 bases and J 0 bases, leaving 19 bases between the germline ends. The CDR3 spans 18 residues. Per germline, CDR1 SGHRS and CDR2 YFSETQ. CDR3 DNA: TGCGCCAGCAGCTCGTGGGAGTACGACCTTGGCTCCTACAATGAGCAGTTCTTC. Amino acid sequence: CASSSWEYDLGSYNEQFF.

This chain links TRBV20-1 with TRBJ1-1, with a tentative D call TRBD1 (5 bases). Germline values: CDR1 DFQATT, CDR2 SNEGSKA (reference sequence). The CDR3 sequence is 18 residues long. V was trimmed by 0 bases and J by 7 bases, leaving 27 bases between them. The CDR3 here is CSARDIGFGGGPPYEAFF. Written as DNA, the CDR3 is TGCAGTGCTAGAGATATCGGATTTGGGGGGGGTCCTCCCTATGAAGCTTTCTTT.

V is TRBV7-2 and J is TRBJ2-5, with unresolved D. Germline V gene lookup returns CDR1 SGHTA and CDR2 FQGNSA. Trimming removed 5 bases at V and 5 bases at J, with 9 bases between. The CDR3 is 12 amino acids. This chain's CDR3 is CASSIPPETQYF. DNA of the CDR3: TGTGCCAGCAGCATCCCGCCCGAGACCCAGTACTTC.

This sequence joins TRBV5-1 and TRBJ1-4; possible D gene TRBD1, 6 bases. CDR3 length equals 13 residues. Trimming removed 5 bases from V and 7 bases from J, with 12 bases in between. The germline gives CDR1 SGHRS, CDR2 YFSETQ. CDR3 bases: TGCGCCAGCAGAGAACAGGGAACTGAAAAACTGTTTTTT. It encodes CASREQGTEKLFF.

This chain's CDR3 is CAWRGGINQPQHF. DNA for the CDR3: TGTGCCTGGAGAGGAGGCATCAATCAGCCCCAGCATTTT. V usage is TRBV30 and J usage is TRBJ1-5; no clear D gene. V was trimmed by 3 bases and J by 3 bases, leaving 9 bases between them. CDR1 is GTSNPN, CDR2 SVGIG, per germline (reference sequence). The CDR3 contains 13 residues.

A few counts support this clonotype. V is TRBV5-1 and J is TRBJ2-3; D is perhaps TRBD1 (6 bases). Between the trimmed V and J ends, which lost 6 bases and 4 bases, there was a span of 12 bases. The CDR3 runs to 13 residues. Germline CDR1 and CDR2: SGHRS and YFSETQ. The CDR3 DNA sequence: TGCGCCAGCAACAGGGACGGATCAGATACGCAGTATTTT. Translated: CASNRDGSDTQYF.

This clonotype appeared a few times. The V gene is TRBV20-1, the J gene TRBJ2-7; 10 nucleotides align to TRBD2. Germline CDR1 and CDR2: DFQATT and SNEGSKA (reference sequence). V gave up 0 bases and J gave up 7 bases; unmatched junction bases: 9. This CDR3 contains 15 residues. CDR3 sequence reads: CSARDGSGGAWEQYF. The DNA of the CDR3 is TGCAGTGCTAGAGATGGCAGCGGGGGGGCGTGGGAGCAGTACTTC.

Concerning this clonotype itself: A read error may be the cause here, since a much bigger clone is one base away. The CDR3 sequence is CAISRDSNQPQHF. DNA for the CDR3: TGTGCCATCAGCCGGGACAGCAATCAGCCCCAGCATTTT. The rearrangement uses TRBV10-3 and TRBJ1-5; D perhaps matches TRBD1 (5 bases). From germline, CDR1 is ENHRY and CDR2 SYGVKD. V was pared by 6 bases and J by 1 base, with 7 bases between. This CDR3 is built from 13 residues.

In its sample, this clonotype was seen many times. The genes are TRBV29-1 and TRBJ2-6; D is perhaps TRBD1 (5 bases). This CDR3 comprises 14 residues. V was pared by 4 bases and J by 0 bases, with 7 bases between. Germline assignment: CDR1 SQVTM and CDR2 ANQGSEA. Written as DNA, the CDR3 is TGCAGCGTTGGACAGTCCTCTGGGGCCAACGTCCTGACTTTC. It translates to CSVGQSSGANVLTF.

V and J are TRBV7-2 and TRBJ2-2; 13 bases are a match to TRBD2. Germline V gives CDR1 SGHTA, CDR2 FQGNSA. The CDR3 contains 19 residues. The V gene end was trimmed by 5 bases and the J gene end by 4 bases; junction bases not matched to a gene: 13. CDR3 DNA sequence: TGTGCCAGCAGCCCCCGGGCCCGAAGACTAGCGGGGGGCACCGGGGAGCTGTTTTTT. It specifies CASSPRARRLAGGTGELFF.

This clonotype was counted between two and nine times. The V gene is TRBV6-2 or TRBV6-3, the J gene TRBJ2-5; 11 bases fit TRBD2. Germline CDR1 MNHEY, CDR2 SVGEGT. Trimming took 5 bases from V and 1 from J; bases not matched to a gene: 6. The CDR3 spans 16 residues. The CDR3 region has the DNA TGTGCCAGCAGTCGGGCTAGCGGGGGGTCCCAAGAGACCCAGTACTTC. Residues: CASSRASGGSQETQYF.

V is TRBV10-3 and J is TRBJ2-7, with unresolved D. The CDR3 length is 12 residues. V was shortened by 10 bases and J by 0 bases, with 10 bases between the two germline ends. Germline CDR1 and CDR2: ENHRY and SYGVKD. CDR3 in DNA: TGTGCCACTGAAGCGAGCTCCTACGAGCAGTACTTC. Amino acid sequence: CATEASSYEQYF.

The rearrangement joins TRBV4-3 to TRBJ2-1; 12 positions agree with TRBD2. The CDR3 extends over 16 amino acids. CDR1 is LGHNA, CDR2 YSLEER, per germline. V shed 4 bases and J 4 bases; nucleotides not matched to a gene: 5. CDR3 sequence (DNA): TGCGCCAGCAGCCGAGGACTAGCGGGAAAATACAATGAGCAGTTCTTC. Its protein product is CASSRGLAGKYNEQFF.

The chain combines TRBV4-1 with TRBJ1-2; 7 bases fit TRBD1. The V segment lost 0 bases and the J segment 5 bases; nucleotides outside the gene matches: 6. The germline V gene encodes CDR1 MGHRA and CDR2 YSYEKL. The CDR3 loop spans 15 amino acids. DNA for the CDR3: TGCGCCAGCAGCCAAGAAACAGGGGCCCCTTATGGCTACACCTTC. This sequence encodes CASSQETGAPYGYTF.

This clonotype has more than one count but fewer than ten. A junction boundary mismatches the germline segment, possibly from a read error. V and J are TRBV7-9 and TRBJ2-7; unclear D gene. CDR3 size: 14 residues. CDR1 is SEHNR, CDR2 FQNEAQ, per germline (reference sequence). The CDR3 sequence: CASSLNFLSSEQYF. The CDR3 region has the DNA TGTGCCAGCAGCTTAAACTTCCTATCCTCCGAGCAGTACTTC.

This rearrangement joins TRBV12-5 to TRBJ2-1; D assignment may be TRBD1 or TRBD2 (5 bases each). V was clipped by 5 bases and J by 6 bases, with 11 bases between them. Germline lookup yields CDR1 LGHNT and CDR2 FRNRAP. This CDR3 has 13 residues. The CDR3 DNA sequence: TGTGCTAGTGGTACGGGGACCATCAATGAGCAGTTCTTC. Amino acid sequence: CASGTGTINEQFF.

This clonotype was counted between two and nine times. V and J are TRBV10-3 and TRBJ2-7, with 8 nucleotides matching TRBD1. J was trimmed by 10 bases and V by 5 bases; bases with no gene match: 13. Germline V gene lookup returns CDR1 ENHRY and CDR2 SYGVKD. The CDR3 covers 14 residues. This CDR3 reads CAISPGQGEGAQYF. CDR3 bases: TGTGCCATCAGTCCTGGACAGGGCGAAGGGGCCCAGTACTTC.

This clonotype occurred a few times. The V call is TRBV25-1, the J call TRBJ2-7; tentative D call: TRBD1 (5 bases). This CDR3 spans 12 amino acids. Deletions cut 6 bases from V and 6 bases from J, with 12 bases between. Germline CDR1 MGHDK, CDR2 SYGVNS. CDR3 DNA: TGTGCCAGCAGCGCCCAGGGTTTCGAGCAGTACTTC. Its protein is CASSAQGFEQYF.

The V call is TRBV7-3, the J call TRBJ2-1; D gene ambiguous. The V gene lost 4 bases and the J gene lost 10 bases, with 8 bases spanning the gap. Germline values: CDR1 SGHTA, CDR2 FQGTGA. The CDR3 consists of 11 residues. Here the CDR3 DNA reads TGTGCCAGCAGCTCAGTCTACGAGCAGTTCTTC. It codes for CASSSVYEQFF. The variable domain in full, with the rest retrieved from reference TRBV7-3 and TRBJ2-1, is GAGVSQTPSNKVTEKGKYVELRCDPISGHTALYWYRQSLGQGPEFLIYFQGTGAADDSGLPNDRFFAVRPEGSVSTLKIQRTERGDSAVYLCASSSVYEQFFGPGTRLTVL.

On this clonotype: A read error is possible here, since a much larger clone lies one base away. The V and J genes are TRBV6-6 and TRBJ1-4, with D perhaps TRBD1 (5 bases). Germline V CDR1 and CDR2: MNHNY, SVGAGI (reference sequence). CDR3 length equals 14 residues. CDR3 coding DNA: TGTGCCAGCAGTTACTCGCTGGTAGGGGAAAAACTGGTTTTT. The encoded protein is CASSYSLVGEKLVF.